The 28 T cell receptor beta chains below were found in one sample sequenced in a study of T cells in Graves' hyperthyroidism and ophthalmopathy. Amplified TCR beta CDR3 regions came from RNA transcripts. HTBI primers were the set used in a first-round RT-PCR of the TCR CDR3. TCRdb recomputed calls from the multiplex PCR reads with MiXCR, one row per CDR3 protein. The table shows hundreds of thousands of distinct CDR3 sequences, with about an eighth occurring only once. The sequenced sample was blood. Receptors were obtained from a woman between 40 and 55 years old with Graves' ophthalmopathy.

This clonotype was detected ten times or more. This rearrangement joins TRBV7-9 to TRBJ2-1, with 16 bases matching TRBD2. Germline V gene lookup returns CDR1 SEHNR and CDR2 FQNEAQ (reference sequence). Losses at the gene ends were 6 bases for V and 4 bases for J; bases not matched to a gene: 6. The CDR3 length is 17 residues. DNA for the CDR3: TGTGCCAGCAGTGTGGGGACTAGCGGGAGGGGGTACAATGAGCAGTTCTTC. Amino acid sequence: CASSVGTSGRGYNEQFF.

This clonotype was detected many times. The CDR3 sequence: CSADAGSTDTQYF. The CDR3 DNA sequence: TGCAGTGCAGACGCCGGATCGACAGATACGCAGTATTTT. The chain employs TRBV20-1 and TRBJ2-3; no clear D. Germline CDR1 DFQATT, CDR2 SNEGSKA (reference sequence). V dropped 6 bases and J dropped 3 bases, with 13 bases sitting between them. This CDR3 is 13 amino acids long.

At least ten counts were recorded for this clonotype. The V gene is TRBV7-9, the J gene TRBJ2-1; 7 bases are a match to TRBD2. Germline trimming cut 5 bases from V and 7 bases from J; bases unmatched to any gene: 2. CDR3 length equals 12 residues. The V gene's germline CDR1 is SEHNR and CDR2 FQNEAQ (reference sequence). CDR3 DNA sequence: TGTGCCAGCAGCATTAGCGGGAATGAGCAGTTCTTC. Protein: CASSISGNEQFF.

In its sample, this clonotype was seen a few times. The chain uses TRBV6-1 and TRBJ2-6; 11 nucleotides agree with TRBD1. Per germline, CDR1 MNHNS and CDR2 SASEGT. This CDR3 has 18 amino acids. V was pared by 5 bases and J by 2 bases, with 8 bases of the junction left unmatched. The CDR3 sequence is CASSTWTGGVAGANVLTF. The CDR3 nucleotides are TGTGCCAGCAGTACCTGGACAGGGGGCGTCGCTGGGGCCAACGTCCTGACTTTC.

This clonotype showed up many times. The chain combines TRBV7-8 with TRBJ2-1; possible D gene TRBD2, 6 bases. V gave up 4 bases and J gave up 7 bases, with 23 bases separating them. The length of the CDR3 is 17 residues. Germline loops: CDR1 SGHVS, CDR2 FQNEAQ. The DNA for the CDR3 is TGTGCCAGCAGCTGGTCCCTCCTGCGGGGTGGGTGGAATGAGCAGTTCTTC. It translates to CASSWSLLRGGWNEQFF.

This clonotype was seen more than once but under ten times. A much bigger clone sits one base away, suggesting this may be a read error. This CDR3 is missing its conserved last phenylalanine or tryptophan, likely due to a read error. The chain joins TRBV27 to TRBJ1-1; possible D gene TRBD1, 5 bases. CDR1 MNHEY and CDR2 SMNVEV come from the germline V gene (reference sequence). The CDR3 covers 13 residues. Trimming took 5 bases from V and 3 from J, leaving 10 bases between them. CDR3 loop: CASSTGRHTEAFL. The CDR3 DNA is TGTGCCAGCAGTACAGGACGCCACACTGAAGCTTTCCTT.

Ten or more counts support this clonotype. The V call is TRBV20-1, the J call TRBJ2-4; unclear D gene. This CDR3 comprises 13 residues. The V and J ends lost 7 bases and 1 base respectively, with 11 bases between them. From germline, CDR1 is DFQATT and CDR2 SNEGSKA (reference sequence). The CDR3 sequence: CSVPIRAKNIQYF. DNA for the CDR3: TGCAGTGTTCCCATCAGGGCCAAAAACATTCAGTACTTC.

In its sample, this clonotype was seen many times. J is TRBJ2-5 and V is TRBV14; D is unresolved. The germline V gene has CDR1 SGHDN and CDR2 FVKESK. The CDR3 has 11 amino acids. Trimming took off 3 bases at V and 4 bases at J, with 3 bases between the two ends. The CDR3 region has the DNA TGTGCCAGCAGCCACGGAGAGACCCAGTACTTC. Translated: CASSHGETQYF.

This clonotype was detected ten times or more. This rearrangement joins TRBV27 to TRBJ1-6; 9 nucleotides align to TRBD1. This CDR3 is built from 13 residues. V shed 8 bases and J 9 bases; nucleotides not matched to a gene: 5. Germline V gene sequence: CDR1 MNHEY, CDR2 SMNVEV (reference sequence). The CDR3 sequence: CASRGQGSSPLHF. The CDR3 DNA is TGTGCCAGCCGCGGACAGGGGAGTTCACCCCTCCACTTT.

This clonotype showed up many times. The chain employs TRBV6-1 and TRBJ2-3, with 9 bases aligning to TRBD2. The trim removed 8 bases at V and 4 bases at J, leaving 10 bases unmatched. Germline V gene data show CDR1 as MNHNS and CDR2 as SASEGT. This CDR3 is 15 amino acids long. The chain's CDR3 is CASFNSGRDSDTQYF. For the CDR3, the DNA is TGTGCCAGCTTCAATAGCGGGAGAGATTCAGATACGCAGTATTTT.

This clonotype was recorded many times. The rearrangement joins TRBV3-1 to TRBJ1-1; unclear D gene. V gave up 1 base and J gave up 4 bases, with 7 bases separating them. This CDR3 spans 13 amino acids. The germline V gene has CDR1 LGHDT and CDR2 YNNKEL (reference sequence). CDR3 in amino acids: CASSQGAVTEAFF. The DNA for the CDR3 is TGTGCCAGCAGCCAAGGCGCCGTCACTGAAGCTTTCTTT.

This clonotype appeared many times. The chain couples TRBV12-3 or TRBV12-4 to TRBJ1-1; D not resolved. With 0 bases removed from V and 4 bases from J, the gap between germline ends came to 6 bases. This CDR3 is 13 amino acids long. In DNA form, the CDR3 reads TGTGCCAGCAGTTTAGCCGGGGTCACTGAAGCTTTCTTT. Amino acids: CASSLAGVTEAFF.

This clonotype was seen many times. CDR3 bases: TGCAGTGCTAGTACGGACAGGCTCACTGAAGCTTTCTTT. Translation gives CSASTDRLTEAFF. This chain links TRBV20-1 with TRBJ1-1; TRBD1 matches 7 bases. The CDR3 has 13 amino acids. Germline-derived CDR1 and CDR2 are DFQATT and SNEGSKA (reference sequence). The ends lost 3 bases at V and 4 bases at J; junction bases unmatched: 5.

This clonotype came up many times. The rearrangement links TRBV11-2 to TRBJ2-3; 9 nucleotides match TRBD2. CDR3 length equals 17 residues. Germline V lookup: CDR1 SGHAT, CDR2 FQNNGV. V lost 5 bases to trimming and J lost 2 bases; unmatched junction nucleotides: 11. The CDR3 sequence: CASSLRREGKHTDTQYF. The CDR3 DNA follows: TGTGCCAGCAGCCTGAGGCGGGAGGGGAAGCACACAGATACGCAGTATTTT.

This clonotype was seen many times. The chain's CDR3 is CASSPPGGGTQPQHF. CDR3 coding DNA: TGTGCCAGCAGCCCCCCGGGAGGGGGGACTCAGCCCCAGCATTTT. This sequence joins TRBV12-3 or TRBV12-4 and TRBJ1-5, with a possible D match to TRBD1 (6 bases). V lost 6 bases, J lost 6 bases, and 18 bases lay in between. The CDR3 consists of 15 residues.

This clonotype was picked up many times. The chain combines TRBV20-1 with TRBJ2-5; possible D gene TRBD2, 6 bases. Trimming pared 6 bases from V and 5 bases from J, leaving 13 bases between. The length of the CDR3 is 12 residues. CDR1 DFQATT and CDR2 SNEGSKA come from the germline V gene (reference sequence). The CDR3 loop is CSAGPSGETQYF. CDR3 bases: TGCAGTGCGGGGCCGAGCGGGGAGACCCAGTACTTC.

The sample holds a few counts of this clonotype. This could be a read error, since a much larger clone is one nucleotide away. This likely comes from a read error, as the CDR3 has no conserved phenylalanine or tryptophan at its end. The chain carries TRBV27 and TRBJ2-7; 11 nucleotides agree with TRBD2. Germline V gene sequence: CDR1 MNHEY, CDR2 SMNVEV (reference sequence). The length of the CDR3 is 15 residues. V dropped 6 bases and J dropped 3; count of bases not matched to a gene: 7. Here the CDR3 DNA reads TGTGCCAGCAGCCTGACTAGCGGGATCAACTACGAGCAGTACCTC. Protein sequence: CASSLTSGINYEQYL.

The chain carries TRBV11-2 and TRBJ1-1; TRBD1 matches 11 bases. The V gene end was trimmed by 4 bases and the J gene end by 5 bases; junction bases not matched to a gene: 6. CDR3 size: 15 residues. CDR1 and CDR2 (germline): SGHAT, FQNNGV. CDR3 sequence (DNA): TGTGCCAGCAGCTCAGGGACAGGGGGGTGGACTGAAGCTTTCTTT. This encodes CASSSGTGGWTEAFF.

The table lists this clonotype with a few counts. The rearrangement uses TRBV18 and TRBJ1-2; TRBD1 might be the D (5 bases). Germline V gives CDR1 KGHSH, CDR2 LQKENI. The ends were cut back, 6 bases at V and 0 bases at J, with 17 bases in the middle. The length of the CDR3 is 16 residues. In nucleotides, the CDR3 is TGTGCCAGCTCGCTAACCGGGGGGAAGTCTAACTATGGCTACACCTTC. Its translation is CASSLTGGKSNYGYTF. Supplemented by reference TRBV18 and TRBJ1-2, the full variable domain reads NAGVMQNPRHLVRRRGQEARLRCSPMKGHSHVYWYRQLPEEGLKFMVYLQKENIIDESGMPKERFSAEFPKEGPSILRIQQVVRGDSAAYFCASSLTGGKSNYGYTFGSGTRLTVV.

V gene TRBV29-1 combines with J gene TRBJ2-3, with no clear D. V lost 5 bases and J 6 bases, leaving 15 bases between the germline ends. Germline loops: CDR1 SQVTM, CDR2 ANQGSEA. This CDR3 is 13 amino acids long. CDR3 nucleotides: TGCAGCGTTTTTTCCCCCCCTCTTGATACGCAGTATTTT. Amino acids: CSVFSPPLDTQYF.

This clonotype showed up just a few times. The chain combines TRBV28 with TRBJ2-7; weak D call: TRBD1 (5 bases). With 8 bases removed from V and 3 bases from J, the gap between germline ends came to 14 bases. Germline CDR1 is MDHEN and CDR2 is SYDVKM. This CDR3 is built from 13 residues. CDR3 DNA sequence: TGTGCCAGCCTTTCGCAGGGTCACTACGAGCAGTACTTC. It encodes CASLSQGHYEQYF.

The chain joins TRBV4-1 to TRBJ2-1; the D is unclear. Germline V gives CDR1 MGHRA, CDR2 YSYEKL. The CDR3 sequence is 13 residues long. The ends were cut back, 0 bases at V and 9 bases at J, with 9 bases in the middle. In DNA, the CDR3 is TGCGCCAGCAGCCAAGACCGATTGGCTGAGCAGTTCTTC. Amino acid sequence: CASSQDRLAEQFF.

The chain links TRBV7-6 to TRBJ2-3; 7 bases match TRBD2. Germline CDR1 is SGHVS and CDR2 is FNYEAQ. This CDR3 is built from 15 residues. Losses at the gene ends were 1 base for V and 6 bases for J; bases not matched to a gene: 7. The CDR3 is CASSLGSGGWDTQYF. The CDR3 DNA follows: TGTGCCAGCAGCTTAGGATCCGGGGGGTGGGATACGCAGTATTTT.

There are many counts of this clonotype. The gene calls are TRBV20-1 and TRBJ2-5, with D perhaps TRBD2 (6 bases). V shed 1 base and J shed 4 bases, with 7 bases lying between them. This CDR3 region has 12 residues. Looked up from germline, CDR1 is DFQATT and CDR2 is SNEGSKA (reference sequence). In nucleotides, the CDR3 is TGCAGTGCTAGAGGGGACTTAGAGACCCAGTACTTC. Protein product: CSARGDLETQYF.

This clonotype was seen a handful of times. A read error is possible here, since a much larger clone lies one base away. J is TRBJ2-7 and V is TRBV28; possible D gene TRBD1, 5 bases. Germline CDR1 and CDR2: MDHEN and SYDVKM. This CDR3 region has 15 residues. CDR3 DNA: TGTGCCAGCAGTTGGACCGCCTTTTCAGGGTACGAGCAGTGCTTC. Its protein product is CASSWTAFSGYEQCF.

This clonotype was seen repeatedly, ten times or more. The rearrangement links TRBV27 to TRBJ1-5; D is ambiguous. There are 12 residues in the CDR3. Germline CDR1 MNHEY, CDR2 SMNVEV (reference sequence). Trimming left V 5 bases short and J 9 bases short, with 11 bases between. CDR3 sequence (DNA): TGTGCCAGCAGTCCCCCACTAGGGCCCCAGCATTTT. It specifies CASSPPLGPQHF.

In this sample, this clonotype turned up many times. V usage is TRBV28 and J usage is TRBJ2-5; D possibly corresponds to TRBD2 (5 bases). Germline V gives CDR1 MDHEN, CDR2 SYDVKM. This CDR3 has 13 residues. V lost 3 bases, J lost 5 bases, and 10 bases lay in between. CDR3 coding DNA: TGTGCCAGCAGTTTCGGGGATTCCGAGACCCAGTACTTC. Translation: CASSFGDSETQYF.

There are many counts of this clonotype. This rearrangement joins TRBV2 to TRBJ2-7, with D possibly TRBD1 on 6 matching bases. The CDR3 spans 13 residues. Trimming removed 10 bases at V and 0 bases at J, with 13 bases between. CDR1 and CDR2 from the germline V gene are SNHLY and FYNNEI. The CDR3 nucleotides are TGTGCCACCGCACAGGGAAACTCCTACGAGCAGTACTTC. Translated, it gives CATAQGNSYEQYF.